This T cell receptor (beta chain) was observed in a study of beta chain features in type 1 diabetes. For the study at large: The number of sorted cells examined across all samples was fewer than 110,000,000.

Sequencing targeted expressed TCRB transcripts, as all isolated RNA had been reverse transcribed. Sequencing used immunoSEQ multiplex PCR; TCRdb keeps in-frame clones, though not all of them. The sample has 850,000 to 900,000 clones, roughly 17% seen once. The source material was naive CD4+ T cells from blood. The sequence derives from a woman younger than 30 in good health.

CDR3 amino acids: CASSQDFLEKLFF. Written as DNA, the CDR3 is TGCGCCAGCAGCCAAGATTTCTTGGAAAAACTGTTTTTT. The rearrangement links TRBV4-3 to TRBJ1-4; D gene unclear. From germline, CDR1 is LGHNA and CDR2 YSLEER. The CDR3 loop spans 13 amino acids. Trimming removed 0 bases at V and 8 bases at J, with 7 bases between.